The TCR beta chain under discussion was sequenced for a study of cytomegalovirus exposure and HLA in healthy donors. General study findings and limits: A later analysis associated roughly 15,000 TCR beta sequences with HLA alleles at a 0.05 false discovery rate. The study put roughly 160 TCR beta chains on its list as cytomegalovirus-associated.

In the PCR, 60 Vbeta and 13 Jbeta primers were used. Sequencing used immunoSEQ multiplex PCR; TCRdb keeps in-frame clones, though not all of them. The sample holds some 200,000 clones, approximately 80% seen once. As for this clone: Its antigen is not identified.

Germline assignment: CDR1 KGHSH and CDR2 LQKENI. The CDR3 covers 15 residues. With 3 bases clipped from V and 3 bases from J, the junction kept 6 bases outside the gene matches. This chain connects TRBV18 to TRBJ1-1, with 8 bases lining up with TRBD1. The TCR was taken from a woman aged 45-59 years in good health and CMV-seropositive. The sample was PBMCs. The CDR3 is CASSPQQGVYTEAFF. The CDR3 DNA follows: TGTGCCAGCTCACCGCAACAGGGGGTGTACACTGAAGCTTTCTTT.